The 24 T cell receptor beta chains below were found in one sample sequenced in a study of T cell clonality in common variable immunodeficiency. Findings and limits, study-wide: Reportedly, TCR beta sequences from common variable immunodeficiency showed fewer deletions and N-nucleotide insertions.

No antigen has been assigned to these receptors. Method: immunoSEQ multiplex PCR; TCRdb's copy keeps in-frame clones and lacks some. Recorded here are 35,000 or so clones, none singletons. Sequenced: peripheral blood mononuclear cells. These receptors came from a human donor with common variable immunodeficiency.

Notes on this clone: The DNA ends 3 residues before the CDR3 does, and the rest of the CDR3 is filled in from the germline J gene. The V gene is TRBV20-1, the J gene TRBJ2-7; TRBD2 aligns across 11 bases. Germline V gives CDR1 DFQATT, CDR2 SNEGSKA (reference sequence). The V gene end was trimmed by 5 bases and the J gene end by 4 bases; junction bases not matched to a gene: 7. The CDR3 loop spans 14 amino acids. CDR3: CSAPQTSGGYEQYF. The part of the CDR3 DNA that was read is TGCAGTGCTCCTCAAACTAGCGGGGGTTACGAG.

This clone has a count of ten or more. Read coverage stops 3 residues before the CDR3 terminus; the germline J gene supplies the remainder. This chain uses TRBV6-1 with TRBJ1-5; no reliable D call. The germline V gene has CDR1 MNHNS and CDR2 SASEGT. V gave up 1 base and J gave up 7 bases, with 14 bases separating them. The CDR3 is 15 amino acids. Partial CDR3 DNA: TGTGCCAGCAGTGAAGGGAGTGGGCTAATCCAGCCC. Translating gives CASSEGSGLIQP. The whole CDR3 is CASSEGSGLIQPQHF.

This clone was observed a few times. The read halts 3 residues ahead of the CDR3 end, with the missing end drawn from the germline J gene. The genes are TRBV6-4 and TRBJ2-7; a weak D match, TRBD2 (5 bases). With 3 bases removed from V and 0 bases from J, the gap between germline ends came to 9 bases. The germline V gene has CDR1 MRHNA and CDR2 SNTAGT. This CDR3 has 14 amino acids. This CDR3 is CASSERASSYEQYF. The sequenced part of the CDR3 DNA is TGTGCCAGCAGTGAGCGGGCTTCCTCCTACGAG.

This clone was detected a few times. From the germline J gene comes the end of the CDR3, since the read stops 3 residues before it. This chain uses TRBV6-1 with TRBJ2-1, with TRBD1 as a possible D gene (6 bases). V was shortened by 2 bases and J by 0 bases, with 17 bases between the two germline ends. The germline V gene has CDR1 MNHNS and CDR2 SASEGT. There are 18 residues in the CDR3. CDR3 bases read: TGTGCCAGCAGTGAAAGGGGGTACACGGAGAGCTCCTACAATGAG. This encodes CASSERGYTESSYNE. The CDR3, in full, reads CASSERGYTESSYNEQFF.

This clone was counted only a few times. The observed sequence ends 3 residues before the CDR3 terminus, with the missing tail filled in from the germline J gene. V is TRBV5-1 and J is TRBJ2-7; 8 nucleotides agree with TRBD1. V dropped 4 bases and J dropped 2; count of bases not matched to a gene: 5. The CDR3 has 14 amino acids. Per germline, CDR1 SGHRS and CDR2 YFSETQ. Incomplete CDR3 DNA: TGCGCCAGCAGCGTTGGACAGGGACCCTACGAG. This encodes CASSVGQGPYE. The complete CDR3 protein is CASSVGQGPYEQYF.

This clone was counted many times. The read stops 3 residues short of the end of the CDR3; the missing end is completed from the germline J gene. The chain combines TRBV2 with TRBJ2-1, with TRBD1 matching over 8 bases. The germline V gene encodes CDR1 SNHLY and CDR2 FYNNEI. J gave up 9 bases and V 6 bases, and 10 bases lay outside the gene matches. This CDR3 is 14 amino acids long. The CDR3 sequence: CASRIGQGGAEQFF. The CDR3 bases that were read are TGTGCCAGCAGGATAGGACAGGGTGGCGCTGAG.

This clone has a count of ten or more. The read gets to within 3 residues of the CDR3 end, and the germline J gene fills in the rest. V usage is TRBV2 and J usage is TRBJ2-5; D is perhaps TRBD2 (5 bases). V was clipped by 4 bases and J by 4 bases, with 13 bases between them. CDR1 is SNHLY and CDR2 is FYNNEI in the germline V gene. This CDR3 is built from 14 residues. The CDR3 reads CASSGTGLAETQYF. The DNA read from the CDR3 is TGTGCCAGCAGTGGGACCGGACTGGCAGAGACC.

Turning to this clone: The read finishes 3 residues shy of the CDR3 end, and the germline J gene is used to complete it. The chain links TRBV30 to TRBJ2-7; TRBD1 matches 9 bases. CDR1 and CDR2 (germline): GTSNPN, SVGIG (reference sequence). V dropped 3 bases and J dropped 0; count of bases not matched to a gene: 6. The length of the CDR3 is 15 residues. The DNA read from the CDR3 is TGTGCCTGGAGCCTCGGGACAGGGAGCTCCTACGAG. It codes for CAWSLGTGSSYE. In full, the CDR3 is CAWSLGTGSSYEQYF.

This clone was seen a few times. Read coverage stops 3 residues before the CDR3 terminus; the germline J gene supplies the remainder. V gene TRBV11-3 combines with J gene TRBJ2-3, with D tentatively TRBD2 (5 bases). CDR1 is SGHNT, CDR2 YENEEA, per germline. V was pared by 1 base and J by 2 bases, with 7 bases between. The CDR3 is 14 residues long. The sequenced CDR3 bases are TGTGCCAGCAGCTTAGGGACTGCCACAGATACG. Translating gives CASSLGTATDT. The CDR3 reads in full as CASSLGTATDTQYF.

Ten or more counts support this clone. The CDR3 extends 3 residues past the end of the read, so its final part is completed from the germline J gene. The chain recombines TRBV30 with TRBJ2-5; D not resolved. The germline V and J ends were trimmed by 1 base and 1 base, with 7 bases remaining between them. The CDR3 spans 13 residues. Per the germline V gene, CDR1 is GTSNPN and CDR2 is SVGIG (reference sequence). CDR3 residues: CAWSGQSQETQYF. CDR3 DNA, as far as it was read: TGTGCCTGGAGTGGGCAGTCCCAAGAGACC.

This clone was counted only a few times. The sequence runs out 3 residues before the end of the CDR3; the remainder is reconstructed from the germline J gene. The genes are TRBV6-2 or TRBV6-3 and TRBJ1-2; TRBD1 might be the D (5 bases). The V end lost 6 bases, the J end lost 3 bases, and 17 bases lay between the germline ends. The CDR3 spans 15 residues. Germline V gene sequence: CDR1 MNHEY, CDR2 SVGEGT. The part of the CDR3 DNA that was read is TGTGCCAGCAGGGGACTCGGCCGGTCTGACTATGGC. Its translation is CASRGLGRSDYG. The CDR3 as a whole reads CASRGLGRSDYGYTF.

This clone has ten or more counts. Read sequence stops 3 residues before the CDR3 end, and the germline J gene provides the missing end. V usage is TRBV29-1 and J usage is TRBJ1-2; 8 nucleotides agree with TRBD1. The CDR3 loop spans 14 amino acids. The trim removed 7 bases at V and 5 bases at J, leaving 12 bases unmatched. CDR1 is SQVTM and CDR2 is ANQGSEA in the germline V gene. The DNA read from the CDR3 is TGCAGCGCCGACAGGGGCAGCGGGGGGTATGGC. Translated: CSADRGSGGYG. The CDR3, in full, reads CSADRGSGGYGYTF.

This clone showed up just a few times. The CDR3 end lies 3 residues beyond the end of the read and is filled in from the germline J gene. The chain links TRBV11-3 to TRBJ2-1; no reliable D call. Trimming stripped 2 bases from V and 1 base from J, with 9 bases between. There are 15 residues in the CDR3. Germline-derived CDR1 and CDR2 are SGHNT and YENEEA. The CDR3 sequence: CASSLRVASYNEQFF. CDR3 DNA (partial): TGTGCCAGCAGCTTAAGGGTTGCGTCCTACAATGAG.

This clone was seen ten or more times. The CDR3 DNA, read in part, is TGTGCCAGCTCACAAGACAGCGTAAACTATGGC. Translating gives CASSQDSVNYG. The entire CDR3 reads CASSQDSVNYGYTF. The chain employs TRBV18 and TRBJ1-2; D is possibly TRBD1 (5 bases). The CDR3 is cut off 3 residues early in the read; its end comes from the germline J gene. Germline lookup yields CDR1 KGHSH and CDR2 LQKENI. V was trimmed by 4 bases and J by 2 bases, leaving 11 bases between them. This CDR3 region has 14 residues.

This clone appeared a few times. The sequenced fragment ends 3 residues before the CDR3 boundary, so the rest is inferred from the germline J gene. The chain is built from TRBV20-1 and TRBJ2-1; weak D call: TRBD1 (5 bases). Germline V gene data show CDR1 as DFQATT and CDR2 as SNEGSKA (reference sequence). Trimming removed 0 bases at V and 0 bases at J, with 24 bases between. CDR3 length: 20 residues. CDR3 residues: CSARDKLGRAGVLSYNEQFF. Partial CDR3 DNA: TGCAGTGCTAGAGATAAGCTGGGCAGGGCTGGGGTTCTCTCCTACAATGAG.

As for this clone: Read sequence stops 3 residues before the CDR3 end, and the germline J gene provides the missing end. The chain is built from TRBV7-2 and TRBJ2-3; no clear D gene. Germline CDR1 SGHTA, CDR2 FQGNSA. V lost 1 base, J lost 6 bases, and 5 bases lay in between. This CDR3 comprises 12 residues. The CDR3 region is CASSLGPDTQYF. The sequenced part of the CDR3 DNA is TGTGCCAGCAGCTTAGGTCCGGATACG.

For this clone: The read halts 3 residues ahead of the CDR3 end, with the missing end drawn from the germline J gene. This chain connects TRBV6-1 to TRBJ2-7, with 9 bases that match TRBD1. J was trimmed by 0 bases and V by 0 bases; bases with no gene match: 9. The CDR3 sequence is 18 residues long. Germline V lookup: CDR1 MNHNS, CDR2 SASEGT. The CDR3 DNA, read in part, is TGTGCCAGCAGTGAAGCCGAAAACAGGGGGCAGAGCTCCTACGAG. Amino acids: CASSEAENRGQSSYE. The full-length CDR3 reads as CASSEAENRGQSSYEQYF.

This clone was seen many times. Sequencing ends 3 residues short of the CDR3 end; the germline J gene provides the rest. The chain joins TRBV7-3 to TRBJ2-7, with TRBD1 matching over 10 bases. V lost 6 bases to trimming and J lost 5 bases; unmatched junction nucleotides: 10. There are 15 residues in the CDR3. CDR1 is SGHTA and CDR2 is FQGTGA in the germline V gene. The sequenced part of the CDR3 DNA is TGTGCCAGCAGTTCCCCCGGGACAGGGGTGAACGAG. It translates to CASSSPGTGVNE. In full, the CDR3 is CASSSPGTGVNEQYF. The whole variable domain, filled in from reference TRBV7-3 and TRBJ2-7, reads GAGVSQTPSNKVTEKGKYVELRCDPISGHTALYWYRQSLGQGPEFLIYFQGTGAADDSGLPNDRFFAVRPEGSVSTLKIQRTERGDSAVYLCASSSPGTGVNEQYFGPGTRLTVT.

Notes on this clone: The read finishes 3 residues shy of the CDR3 end, and the germline J gene is used to complete it. This rearrangement joins TRBV5-1 to TRBJ2-7; 8 bases line up with TRBD1. V was pared by 1 base and J by 0 bases, with 3 bases of the junction left unmatched. In germline, CDR1 is SGHRS, CDR2 YFSETQ. CDR3 length: 15 amino acids. The sequenced CDR3 bases are TGCGCCAGCAGCTTGCTAGGACAGGGCTCCTACGAG. This gives the protein CASSLLGQGSYE. The full CDR3 protein reads CASSLLGQGSYEQYF.

A remark on this clone: Sequencing ends 3 residues short of the CDR3 end; the germline J gene provides the rest. Other DNA sequences from this sample encode an identical CDR3 as well. The rearrangement uses TRBV19 and TRBJ2-1, with 15 positions matching TRBD2. The junction had 2 bases not matched to a gene; V was cut back by 4 bases and J by 7 bases. The V gene's germline CDR1 is LNHDA and CDR2 SQIVND (reference sequence). CDR3 size: 15 residues. The sequenced part of the CDR3 DNA is TGTGCCAGTAGTAGGACTAGCGGGGGGGTTAATGAG. It translates to CASSRTSGGVNE. The complete CDR3 sequence is CASSRTSGGVNEQFF.

This clone was detected only a few times. The CDR3 extends 3 residues past the end of the read, so its final part is completed from the germline J gene. The chain couples TRBV2 to TRBJ1-4; TRBD1 might be the D (6 bases). This CDR3 has 16 amino acids. V gave up 4 bases and J gave up 8 bases, with 20 bases separating them. The germline gives CDR1 SNHLY, CDR2 FYNNEI. This chain's CDR3 is CASSVGTGRGKEKLFF. CDR3 bases read: TGTGCCAGCAGTGTCGGCACAGGGAGGGGGAAGGAAAAA.

This clone was seen a handful of times. The read gets to within 3 residues of the CDR3 end, and the germline J gene fills in the rest. The chain recombines TRBV7-3 with TRBJ2-3; TRBD2 might be the D (6 bases). The CDR3 has 14 amino acids. Germline V lookup: CDR1 SGHTA, CDR2 FQGTGA. V lost 5 bases, J lost 8 bases, and 17 bases lay in between. CDR3 residues: CASSAAGTFGTQYF. The part of the CDR3 DNA that was read is TGTGCCAGCAGCGCGGCGGGGACGTTCGGTACG.

Regarding this clone: Read data end 3 residues before the CDR3 end; the end is taken from the germline J gene. This chain connects TRBV29-1 to TRBJ2-3; TRBD2 matches at 11 bases. V lost 3 bases, J lost 6 bases, and 5 bases stayed unmatched. CDR1 is SQVTM, CDR2 ANQGSEA, per germline. The CDR3 consists of 14 residues. The sequenced part of the CDR3 DNA is TGCAGCGTTGAGGTAGCGGGGGGGTCCGATACG. This codes for CSVEVAGGSDT. The full CDR3 is CSVEVAGGSDTQYF.

This clone appeared many times. Read data end 3 residues before the CDR3 end; the end is taken from the germline J gene. This chain uses TRBV5-1 with TRBJ1-5, with a possible D match to TRBD1 (5 bases). Trimming took off 0 bases at V and 6 bases at J, with 13 bases between the two ends. Per the germline V gene, CDR1 is SGHRS and CDR2 is YFSETQ. The CDR3 covers 15 residues. CDR3 DNA, as far as it was read: TGCGCCAGCAGCTTGGAAGGGGCCACCATTCAGCCC. This gives the protein CASSLEGATIQP. The complete CDR3 reads CASSLEGATIQPQHF.